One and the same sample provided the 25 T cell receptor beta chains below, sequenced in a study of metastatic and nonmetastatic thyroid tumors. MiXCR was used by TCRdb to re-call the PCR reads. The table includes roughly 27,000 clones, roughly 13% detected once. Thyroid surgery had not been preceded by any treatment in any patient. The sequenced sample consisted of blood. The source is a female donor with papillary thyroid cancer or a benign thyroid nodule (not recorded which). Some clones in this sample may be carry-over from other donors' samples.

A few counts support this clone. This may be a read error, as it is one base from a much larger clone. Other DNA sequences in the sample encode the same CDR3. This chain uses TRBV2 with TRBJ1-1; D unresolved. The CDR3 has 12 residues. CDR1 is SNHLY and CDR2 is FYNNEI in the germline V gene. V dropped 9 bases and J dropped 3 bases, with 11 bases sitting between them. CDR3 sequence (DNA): TGTGCCAGTAGTCCGACGGACACTGAAGCTTTCTTT. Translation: CASSPTDTEAFF.

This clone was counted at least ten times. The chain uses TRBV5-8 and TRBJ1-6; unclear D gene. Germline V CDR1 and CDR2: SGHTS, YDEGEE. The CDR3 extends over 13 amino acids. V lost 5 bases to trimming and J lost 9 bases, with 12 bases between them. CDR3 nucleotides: TGTGCCAGCAGTCCGACTCCCCGTTCACCCCTCCACTTT. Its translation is CASSPTPRSPLHF.

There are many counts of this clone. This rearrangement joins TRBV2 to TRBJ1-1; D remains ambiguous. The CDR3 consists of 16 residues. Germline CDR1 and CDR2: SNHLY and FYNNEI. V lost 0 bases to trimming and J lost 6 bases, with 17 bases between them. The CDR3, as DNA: TGTGCCAGCAGTGAAGCCGTTCTACGCCCAACATCTGAAGCTTTCTTT. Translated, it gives CASSEAVLRPTSEAFF.

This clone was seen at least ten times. The CDR3 reads CASSRLQGDIQYF. The CDR3 DNA follows: TGTGCCAGCAGCCGCCTACAGGGGGACATTCAGTACTTC. The V call is TRBV7-2, the J call TRBJ2-4, with 8 bases that match TRBD1. This CDR3 spans 13 amino acids. Germline V gene lookup returns CDR1 SGHTA and CDR2 FQGNSA. After removal of 5 bases from V and 8 bases from J, the junction contained 5 bases not matched to a gene.

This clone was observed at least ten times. Written as DNA, the CDR3 is TGTGCCAGCTCATCAACCCCCACCGGGACAGCAGCCGGGGAGCTGTTTTTT. Encoded protein: CASSSTPTGTAAGELFF. The V and J genes are TRBV18 and TRBJ2-2; TRBD1 agrees at 7 bases. The CDR3 contains 17 residues. In germline, CDR1 is KGHSH, CDR2 LQKENI. V was pared by 5 bases and J by 6 bases, with 15 bases of the junction left unmatched.

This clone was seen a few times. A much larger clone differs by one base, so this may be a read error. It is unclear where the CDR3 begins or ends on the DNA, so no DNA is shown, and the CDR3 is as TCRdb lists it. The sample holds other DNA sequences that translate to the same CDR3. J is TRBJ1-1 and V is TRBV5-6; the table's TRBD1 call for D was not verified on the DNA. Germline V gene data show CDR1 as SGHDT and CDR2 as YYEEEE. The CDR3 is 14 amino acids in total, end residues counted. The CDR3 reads CASSFFGGGTEAFF.

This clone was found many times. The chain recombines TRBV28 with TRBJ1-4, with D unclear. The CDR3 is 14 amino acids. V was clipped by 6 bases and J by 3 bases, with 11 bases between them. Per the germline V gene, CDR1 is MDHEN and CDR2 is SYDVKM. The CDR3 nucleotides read TGTGCCAGCAGCTGGGGTGGATCTAATGAAAAACTGTTTTTT. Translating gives CASSWGGSNEKLFF. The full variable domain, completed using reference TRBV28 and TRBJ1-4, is DVKVTQSSRYLVKRTGEKVFLECVQDMDHENMFWYRQDPGLGLRLIYFSYDVKMKEKGDIPEGYSVSREKKERFSLILESASTNQTSMYLCASSWGGSNEKLFFGSGTQLSVL.

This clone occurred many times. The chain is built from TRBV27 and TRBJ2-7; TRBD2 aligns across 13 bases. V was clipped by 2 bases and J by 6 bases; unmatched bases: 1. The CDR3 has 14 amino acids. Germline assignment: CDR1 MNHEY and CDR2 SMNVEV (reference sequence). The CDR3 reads CASSLGTSGAEQYF. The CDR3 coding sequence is TGTGCCAGCAGTTTAGGGACTAGCGGGGCCGAGCAGTACTTC.

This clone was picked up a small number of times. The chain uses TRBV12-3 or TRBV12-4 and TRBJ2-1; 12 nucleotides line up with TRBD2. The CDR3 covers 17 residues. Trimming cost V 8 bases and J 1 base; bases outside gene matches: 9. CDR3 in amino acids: CASSGLAGPRSYNEQFF. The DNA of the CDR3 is TGTGCCAGCTCTGGACTAGCGGGACCTAGATCCTACAATGAGCAGTTCTTC.

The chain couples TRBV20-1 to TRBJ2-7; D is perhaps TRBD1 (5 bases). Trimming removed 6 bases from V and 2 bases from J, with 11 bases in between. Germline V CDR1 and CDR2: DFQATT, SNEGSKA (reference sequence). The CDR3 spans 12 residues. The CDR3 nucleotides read TGCAGTGCCGGCGGCAGGGCCTACGAGCAGTACTTC. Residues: CSAGGRAYEQYF.

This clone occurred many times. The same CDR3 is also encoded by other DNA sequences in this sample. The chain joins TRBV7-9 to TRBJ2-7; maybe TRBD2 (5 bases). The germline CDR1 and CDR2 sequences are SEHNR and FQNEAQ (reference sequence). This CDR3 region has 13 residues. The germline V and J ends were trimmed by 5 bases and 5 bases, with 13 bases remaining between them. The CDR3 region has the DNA TGTGCCAGCAGCCTAGAACACGGGAACGAGCAGTACTTC. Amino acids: CASSLEHGNEQYF. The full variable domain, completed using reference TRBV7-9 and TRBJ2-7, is DTGVSQNPRHKITKRGQNVTFRCDPISEHNRLYWYRQTLGQGPEFLTYFQNEAQLEKSRLLSDRFSAERPKGSFSTLEIQRTEQGDSAMYLCASSLEHGNEQYFGPGTRLTVT.

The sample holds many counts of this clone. This chain's CDR3 is CANPPRTNTGELFF. Here the CDR3 DNA reads TGTGCCAACCCACCTAGAACGAACACCGGGGAGCTGTTTTTT. The V gene is TRBV14, the J gene TRBJ2-2; D gene uncertain. The CDR3 sequence is 14 residues long. Germline loops: CDR1 SGHDN, CDR2 FVKESK. V was trimmed by 10 bases and J by 0 bases, leaving 12 bases between them.

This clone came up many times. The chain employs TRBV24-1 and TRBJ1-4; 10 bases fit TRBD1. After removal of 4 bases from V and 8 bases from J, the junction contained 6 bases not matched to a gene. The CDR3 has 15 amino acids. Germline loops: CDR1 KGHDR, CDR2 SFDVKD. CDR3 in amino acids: CATSDPGQGDEKLFF. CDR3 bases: TGTGCCACCAGTGACCCTGGACAGGGGGACGAAAAACTGTTTTTT.

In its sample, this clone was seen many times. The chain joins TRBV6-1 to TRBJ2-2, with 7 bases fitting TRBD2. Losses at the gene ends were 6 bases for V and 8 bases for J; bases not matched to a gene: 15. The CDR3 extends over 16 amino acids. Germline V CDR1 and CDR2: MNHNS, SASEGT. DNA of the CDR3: TGTGCCAGCAGGGACGGGGCTAGCGGAGCTTGGGGGGAGCTGTTTTTT. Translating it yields CASRDGASGAWGELFF.

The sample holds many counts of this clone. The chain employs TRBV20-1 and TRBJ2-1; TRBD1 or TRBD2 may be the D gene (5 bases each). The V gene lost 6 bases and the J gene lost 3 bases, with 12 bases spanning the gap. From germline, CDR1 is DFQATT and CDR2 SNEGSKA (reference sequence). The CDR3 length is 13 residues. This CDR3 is CSARGPRYNEQFF. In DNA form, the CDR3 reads TGCAGTGCCCGGGGACCCCGCTACAATGAGCAGTTCTTC.

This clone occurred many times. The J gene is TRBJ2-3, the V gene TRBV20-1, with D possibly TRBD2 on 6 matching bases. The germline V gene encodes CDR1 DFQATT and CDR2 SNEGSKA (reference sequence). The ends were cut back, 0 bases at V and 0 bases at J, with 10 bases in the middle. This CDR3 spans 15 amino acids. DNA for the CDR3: TGCAGTGCTAGAGATATGGGACTTAGCACAGATACGCAGTATTTT. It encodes CSARDMGLSTDTQYF.

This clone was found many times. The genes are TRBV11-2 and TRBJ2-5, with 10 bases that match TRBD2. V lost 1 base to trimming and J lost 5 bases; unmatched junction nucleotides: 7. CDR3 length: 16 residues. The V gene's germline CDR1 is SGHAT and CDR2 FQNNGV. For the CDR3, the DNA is TGTGCCAGCAGCTTAGGGAGCGGGAGGGCCTTGGAGACCCAGTACTTC. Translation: CASSLGSGRALETQYF.

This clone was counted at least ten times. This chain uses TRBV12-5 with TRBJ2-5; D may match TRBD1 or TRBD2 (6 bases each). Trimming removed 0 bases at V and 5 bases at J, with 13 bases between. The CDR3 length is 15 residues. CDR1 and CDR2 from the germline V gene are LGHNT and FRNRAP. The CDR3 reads CASGLVPGAKETQYF. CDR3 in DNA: TGTGCTAGTGGTTTGGTGCCGGGGGCGAAGGAGACCCAGTACTTC.

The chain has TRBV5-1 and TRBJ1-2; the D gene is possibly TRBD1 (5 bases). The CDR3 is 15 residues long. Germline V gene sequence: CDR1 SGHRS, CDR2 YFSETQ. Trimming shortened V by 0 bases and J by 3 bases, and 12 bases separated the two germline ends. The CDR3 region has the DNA TGCGCCAGCAGCTTGGAAGGGGATCCTCACTATGGCTACACCTTC. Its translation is CASSLEGDPHYGYTF. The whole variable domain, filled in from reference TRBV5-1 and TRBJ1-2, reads KAGVTQTPRYLIKTRGQQVTLSCSPISGHRSVSWYQQTPGQGLQFLFEYFSETQRNKGNFPGRFSGRQFSNSRSEMNVSTLELGDSALYLCASSLEGDPHYGYTFGSGTRLTVV.

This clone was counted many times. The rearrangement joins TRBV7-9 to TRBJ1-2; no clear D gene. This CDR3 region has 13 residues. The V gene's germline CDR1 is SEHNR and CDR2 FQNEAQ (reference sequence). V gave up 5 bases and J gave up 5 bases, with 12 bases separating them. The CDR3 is CASSPREGYGYTF. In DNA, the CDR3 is TGTGCCAGCAGCCCTCGTGAAGGTTATGGCTACACCTTC. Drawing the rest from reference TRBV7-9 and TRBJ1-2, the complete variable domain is DTGVSQNPRHKITKRGQNVTFRCDPISEHNRLYWYRQTLGQGPEFLTYFQNEAQLEKSRLLSDRFSAERPKGSFSTLEIQRTEQGDSAMYLCASSPREGYGYTFGSGTRLTVV.

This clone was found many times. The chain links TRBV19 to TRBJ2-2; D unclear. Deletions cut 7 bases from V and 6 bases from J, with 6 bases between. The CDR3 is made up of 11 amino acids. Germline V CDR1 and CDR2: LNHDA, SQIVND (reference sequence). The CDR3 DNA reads TGTGCCAGTATTCAGTCCGGGGAGCTGTTTTTT. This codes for CASIQSGELFF.

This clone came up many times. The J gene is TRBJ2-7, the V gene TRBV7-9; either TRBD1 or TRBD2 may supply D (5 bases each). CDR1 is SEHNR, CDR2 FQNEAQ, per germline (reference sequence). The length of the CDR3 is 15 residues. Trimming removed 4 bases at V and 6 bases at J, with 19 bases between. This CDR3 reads CASSSLNGAKSEQYF. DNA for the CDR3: TGTGCCAGCAGCTCTCTAAACGGGGCAAAGAGCGAGCAGTACTTC.

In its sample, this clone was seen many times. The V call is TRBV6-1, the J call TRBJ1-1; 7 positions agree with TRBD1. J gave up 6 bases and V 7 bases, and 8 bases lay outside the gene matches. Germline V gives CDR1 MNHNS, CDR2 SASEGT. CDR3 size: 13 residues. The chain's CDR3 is CASTRQGWSEAFF. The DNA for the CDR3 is TGTGCCAGCACCCGACAGGGATGGTCTGAAGCTTTCTTT.

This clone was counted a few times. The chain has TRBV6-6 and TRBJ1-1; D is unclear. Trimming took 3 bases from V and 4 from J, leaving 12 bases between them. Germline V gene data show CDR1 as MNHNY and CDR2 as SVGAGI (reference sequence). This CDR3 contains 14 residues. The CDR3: CASSYYVLGTEAFF. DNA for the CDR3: TGTGCCAGCAGTTATTACGTCTTGGGCACTGAAGCTTTCTTT.

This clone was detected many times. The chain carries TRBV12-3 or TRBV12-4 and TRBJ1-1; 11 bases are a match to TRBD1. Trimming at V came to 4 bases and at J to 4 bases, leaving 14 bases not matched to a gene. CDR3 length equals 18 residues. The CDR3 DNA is TGTGCCAGCAGTTCGCCTAGGACGGACAGGGGGCGAAGCACTGAAGCTTTCTTT. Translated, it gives CASSSPRTDRGRSTEAFF.